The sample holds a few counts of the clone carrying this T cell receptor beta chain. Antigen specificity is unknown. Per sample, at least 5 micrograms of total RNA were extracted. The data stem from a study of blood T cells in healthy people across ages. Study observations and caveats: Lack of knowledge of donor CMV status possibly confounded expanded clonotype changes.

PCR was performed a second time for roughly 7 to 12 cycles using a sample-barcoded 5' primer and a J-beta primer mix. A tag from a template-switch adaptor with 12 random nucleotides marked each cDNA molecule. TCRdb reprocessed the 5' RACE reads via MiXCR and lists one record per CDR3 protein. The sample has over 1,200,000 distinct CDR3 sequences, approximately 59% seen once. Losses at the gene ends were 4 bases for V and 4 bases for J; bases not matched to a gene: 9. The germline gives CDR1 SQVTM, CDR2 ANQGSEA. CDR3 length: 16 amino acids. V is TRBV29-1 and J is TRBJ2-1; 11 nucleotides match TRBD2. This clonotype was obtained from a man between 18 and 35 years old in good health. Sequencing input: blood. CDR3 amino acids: CSVAGGLAAGYNEQFF. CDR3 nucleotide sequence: TGCAGCGTTGCGGGGGGACTAGCGGCCGGATACAATGAGCAGTTCTTC.